This T cell receptor (beta chain) emerged from a study of regulatory T cells in long-lasting Graves disease. This clonotype was observed a handful of times. Time point noted: newly diagnosed GD, antithyroid drugs for less than 3 months. The TCR library used RNA extracted from PBMCs. EDTA tubes received around 10 milliliters of drawn peripheral blood. CDR3 length: 17 amino acids. Germline trimming cut 1 base from V and 9 bases from J; bases unmatched to any gene: 15. Germline loops: CDR1 DFQATT, CDR2 SNEGSKA (reference sequence). Construction of TCR beta libraries relied on iRepertoire HTBI primers and on Arm-PCR targeting CDR3 regions. In the original workflow: Across all samples, roughly 62 TRBV segments and 14 TRBJ segments were identified. TCRdb re-derived calls from the multiplex PCR reads in MiXCR, one entry per CDR3 protein. These V and J calls are TCRdb output, not the study's own analysis. Among about 240,000 distinct CDR3 sequences listed, around 21% were seen once.

V gene TRBV20-1 combines with J gene TRBJ1-6; 7 bases are a match to TRBD1. The receptor's source is a female donor with Graves disease. The input for sequencing was peripheral blood mononuclear cells (PBMCs), taken at new diagnosis, from a patient treated with antithyroid drugs. CDR3 nucleotides: TGCAGTGCTAGAGGGACAGGCGGGACTTTATGGGGTTCACCCCTCCACTTT. This sequence encodes CSARGTGGTLWGSPLHF.